The next 15 T cell receptor beta chains were all read from a single sample in a study of blood T cell repertoires in COVID-19 (TCRdb year 2020). The library relied on the immunoSEQ multiplex PCR assay. TCRdb retrieved this table from immuneACCESS and kept in-frame rearrangements only. Not all clones are present; in checked studies, unresolved V genes account for under half, and no reason is known for the remainder. The sample has 140,000 to 150,000 clones on record, about 80% of them singletons. The ten most abundant clones make up approximately 6% of the sample. Sequencing was carried out using PBMCs or T cells enriched from blood (not recorded which). All receptors come from a woman between 50 and 59 years old who had recovered from COVID-19.

This clone showed up just a few times. This chain joins TRBV5-8 and TRBJ1-1; TRBD1 agrees at 7 bases. Trimming at V came to 4 bases and at J to 0 bases, leaving 9 bases not matched to a gene. The CDR3 is 16 amino acids. Germline CDR1 SGHTS, CDR2 YDEGEE. CDR3 region: CASSPPGQRLNTEAFF. The CDR3 nucleotides are TGTGCCAGCAGCCCACCGGGACAGCGTTTGAACACTGAAGCTTTCTTT.

The chain combines TRBV6-1 with TRBJ1-3; 9 bases map to TRBD1. The germline V gene has CDR1 MNHNS and CDR2 SASEGT. The CDR3 totals 14 residues. V was clipped by 1 base and J by 7 bases; unmatched bases: 2. The CDR3 loop reads CASSEVGQGNTIYF. The CDR3 DNA reads as TGTGCCAGCAGTGAAGTCGGACAGGGGAACACCATATATTTT.

The genes are TRBV5-1 and TRBJ1-6; 8 nucleotides match TRBD1. Trimming at V came to 1 base and at J to 8 bases, leaving 5 bases not matched to a gene. CDR1 is SGHRS, CDR2 YFSETQ, per germline. There are 15 residues in the CDR3. In nucleotides, the CDR3 is TGCGCCAGCAGCTTGTCATCAGGGGGCGATTCACCCCTCCACTTT. Protein: CASSLSSGGDSPLHF.

The CDR3 reads CASSFGTPPPDTQYF. CDR3 sequence (DNA): TGCGCCAGCAGCTTTGGGACTCCACCCCCAGATACGCAGTATTTT. The chain combines TRBV5-1 with TRBJ2-3; possibly TRBD2 for D (6 bases). V lost 2 bases and J lost 4, with 14 bases in between. Germline CDR1 SGHRS, CDR2 YFSETQ. CDR3 length equals 15 residues. The entire variable domain, with the rest obtained from reference TRBV5-1 and TRBJ2-3, is as follows: KAGVTQTPRYLIKTRGQQVTLSCSPISGHRSVSWYQQTPGQGLQFLFEYFSETQRNKGNFPGRFSGRQFSNSRSEMNVSTLELGDSALYLCASSFGTPPPDTQYFGPGTRLTVL.

The gene calls are TRBV5-1 and TRBJ1-5; 7 bases are shared with TRBD1. CDR3 length: 14 amino acids. CDR1 and CDR2 from the germline V gene are SGHRS and YFSETQ. The V segment lost 4 bases and the J segment 3 bases; nucleotides outside the gene matches: 4. CDR3 sequence (DNA): TGCGCCAGCAGCCCCGGGACAGACAATCAGCCCCAGCATTTT. Translated, it gives CASSPGTDNQPQHF. Full variable domain (outside the CDR3, taken from reference TRBV5-1 and TRBJ1-5): KAGVTQTPRYLIKTRGQQVTLSCSPISGHRSVSWYQQTPGQGLQFLFEYFSETQRNKGNFPGRFSGRQFSNSRSEMNVSTLELGDSALYLCASSPGTDNQPQHFGDGTRLSIL.

This chain uses TRBV6-1 with TRBJ1-3, with TRBD1 as a possible D gene (5 bases). This CDR3 region has 17 residues. V dropped 1 base and J dropped 0 bases, with 13 bases sitting between them. Germline V lookup: CDR1 MNHNS, CDR2 SASEGT. The CDR3 sequence is CASSEGITGFSGNTIYF. CDR3 coding DNA: TGTGCCAGCAGTGAAGGTATTACAGGCTTCTCTGGAAACACCATATATTTT.

V usage is TRBV10-3 and J usage is TRBJ1-4, with a tentative D call TRBD1 (5 bases). Trimming took 6 bases from V and 8 from J, leaving 13 bases between them. Germline assignment: CDR1 ENHRY and CDR2 SYGVKD. The CDR3 consists of 13 residues. CDR3 residues: CAISTRGEEKLFF. The CDR3 DNA sequence: TGTGCCATCAGCACCCGGGGGGAGGAAAAACTGTTTTTT.

V is TRBV13 and J is TRBJ2-2; D not resolved. Between the trimmed V and J ends, which lost 2 bases and 2 bases, there was a span of 9 bases. The germline gives CDR1 PRHDT, CDR2 FYEKMQ (reference sequence). The CDR3 sequence is 15 residues long. The CDR3 reads CASSLMVANTGELFF. CDR3 sequence (DNA): TGTGCCAGCAGCTTAATGGTAGCAAACACCGGGGAGCTGTTTTTT.

The rearrangement links TRBV7-6 to TRBJ2-3; D remains unclear. The germline gives CDR1 SGHVS, CDR2 FNYEAQ. The length of the CDR3 is 15 residues. V gave up 3 bases and J gave up 2 bases, with 12 bases separating them. The CDR3 bases are TGTGCCAGCAGCTTTAGGAGCTCCCCCACAGATACGCAGTATTTT. Protein: CASSFRSSPTDTQYF.

The chain employs TRBV2 and TRBJ2-5; TRBD2 aligns across 12 bases. V trimming: 5 bases; J trimming: 3 bases; junction bases outside the gene matches: 4. The CDR3 length is 15 residues. Germline-derived CDR1 and CDR2 are SNHLY and FYNNEI. CDR3 sequence (DNA): TGTGCCAGCAGTCGAAGACTAGCGGGGGAAGAGACCCAGTACTTC. It translates to CASSRRLAGEETQYF.

The genes are TRBV10-2 and TRBJ1-3; D not resolved. Germline CDR1 reads WSHSY; CDR2 reads SAAADI. The V and J ends lost 10 bases and 0 bases respectively, with 10 bases between them. CDR3 length: 13 amino acids. CDR3: CATRPLSGNTIYF. CDR3 in DNA: TGCGCCACCAGACCACTCTCTGGAAACACCATATATTTT.

The rearrangement uses TRBV7-8 and TRBJ2-3; 7 positions agree with TRBD2. After removal of 5 bases from V and 2 bases from J, the junction contained 10 bases not matched to a gene. This CDR3 is built from 16 residues. Germline assignment: CDR1 SGHVS and CDR2 FQNEAQ. CDR3 sequence reads: CASSNTGGGYTDTQYF. As DNA, the CDR3 is TGTGCCAGCAGCAACACGGGGGGAGGCTACACAGATACGCAGTATTTT.

The gene calls are TRBV6-5 and TRBJ1-1; 11 bases are a match to TRBD1. This CDR3 has 14 residues. The germline V gene encodes CDR1 MNHEY and CDR2 SVGAGI. V lost 2 bases to trimming and J lost 11 bases; unmatched junction nucleotides: 7. CDR3 sequence reads: CASSYGGQGGEAFF. In DNA, the CDR3 is TGTGCCAGCAGTTACGGGGGACAGGGGGGTGAGGCTTTCTTT.

V usage is TRBV7-6 and J usage is TRBJ1-4, with 10 bases that match TRBD1. Germline lookup yields CDR1 SGHVS and CDR2 FNYEAQ. This CDR3 region has 15 residues. Trimming took 5 bases from V and 8 from J; bases not matched to a gene: 8. CDR3 nucleotides: TGTGCCAGCAGCCCCGGACAGGGGGTGGGGGAAAAACTGTTTTTT. It encodes CASSPGQGVGEKLFF.

V is TRBV14 and J is TRBJ1-1, with D perhaps matching TRBD1 (5 bases). In germline, CDR1 is SGHDN, CDR2 FVKESK. The CDR3 sequence is 16 residues long. V was pared by 8 bases and J by 0 bases, with 19 bases between. Written as DNA, the CDR3 is TGTGCCAGCCAAAGGCGGGGCCTTCCAATGAACACTGAAGCTTTCTTT. Translating it yields CASQRRGLPMNTEAFF. The full variable domain, completed using reference TRBV14 and TRBJ1-1, is EAGVTQFPSHSVIEKGQTVTLRCDPISGHDNLYWYRRVMGKEIKFLLHFVKESKQDESGMPNNRFLAERTGGTYSTLKVQPAELEDSGVYFCASQRRGLPMNTEAFFGQGTRLTVV.